The 31 T cell receptor beta chains reported below all come from one sample, sequenced in a study of tumor and adjacent non-tumor tissue in lung cancer. No cell sorting was done before RNA was extracted from the tissue. TCRbeta libraries were built with three rounds of nested PCR, modified from ARM-PCR. TCRdb reanalysed the multiplex PCR reads using MiXCR and keeps one entry per CDR3 protein. There are under 150,000 distinct CDR3 sequences in the sample; approximately 66% occur only once, and approximately 18% lies in the top ten. The specimen was lung tumor tissue. The source is a man in his sixties with small cell lung cancer.

Concerning this clonotype itself: The CDR3 does not end in the conserved phenylalanine or tryptophan, so this is likely a read error. This chain links TRBV12-3 or TRBV12-4 with TRBJ2-1; D possibly matches TRBD1 or TRBD2 (6 bases each). This CDR3 contains 13 residues. CDR3 sequence (DNA): TGTGCCAGCAGTTTCGGGCGGGACAACGAGCAGTTCTTA. Protein sequence: CASSFGRDNEQFL.

As regards this clonotype: This may arise from a read error, as a much more abundant clone is one base away. The rearrangement uses TRBV6-5 and TRBJ2-3, with D perhaps being TRBD1 or TRBD2 (5 bases each). The CDR3 is 14 residues long. Germline CDR1 reads MNHEY; CDR2 reads SVGAGI. Trimming took 4 bases from V and 4 from J, leaving 12 bases between them. This CDR3 reads CASSLRGAPDTQYF. In nucleotides, the CDR3 is TGTGCCAGCAGTTTAAGGGGAGCGCCAGATACGCAGTATTTT.

The J gene is TRBJ1-2, the V gene TRBV5-5, with D possibly TRBD1 on 5 matching bases. V was pared by 4 bases and J by 7 bases, with 20 bases between. This CDR3 region has 15 residues. The germline CDR1 and CDR2 sequences are SGHKS and YYEKEE (reference sequence). The CDR3, as DNA: TGTGCCAGCAGCGCGAGCGCCTCCGGGACTTGTGGCTACACCTTC. This translates into CASSASASGTCGYTF.

Worth noting for this clonotype: Sequence at one end of the junction differs from germline and may be a read error. The rearrangement uses TRBV12-3 or TRBV12-4 and TRBJ2-1, with unresolved D. This CDR3 comprises 14 residues. The CDR3 DNA reads as TGTGGCAGCAGTTTAAGCGACCCCTACAATGAGCAGTTCTTC. Its protein product is CGSSLSDPYNEQFF.

As for this clonotype: This clone may be a read error of a much larger clone one base away. The chain combines TRBV6-1 with TRBJ1-2; D gene ambiguous. The CDR3 sequence is 16 residues long. V was shortened by 3 bases and J by 4 bases, with 18 bases between the two germline ends. Germline V gene sequence: CDR1 MNHNS, CDR2 SASEGT. CDR3 protein: CASSDDPGGFPYGYTF. The DNA for the CDR3 is TGTGCCAGCAGTGACGACCCAGGAGGCTTTCCCTATGGCTACACCTTC.

The J gene is TRBJ1-2, the V gene TRBV5-6; TRBD1 might be the D (6 bases). Deletions cut 4 bases from V and 2 bases from J, with 15 bases between. Germline V gene sequence: CDR1 SGHDT, CDR2 YYEEEE. There are 15 residues in the CDR3. CDR3 in DNA: TGTGCCAGCAGCAGGGAGACAGGTGTAAACTATGGCTACACCTTC. This codes for CASSRETGVNYGYTF.

Details on this clonotype: The junction departs from the called germline gene at one end, perhaps through a read error. The chain carries TRBV20-1 and TRBJ2-1, with D possibly matching TRBD2 (5 bases). Germline assignment: CDR1 DFQATT and CDR2 SNEGSKA (reference sequence). The CDR3 is 17 residues long. The CDR3 sequence: CSVRERLLVGDSNEQFF. The CDR3 DNA reads TGCAGTGTTAGAGAAAGGCTCTTAGTGGGAGACTCCAATGAGCAGTTCTTC.

Comment on this clonotype: Its ends do not fully match the called genes, so a read error is possible. This chain uses TRBV7-8 with TRBJ2-5; D gene ambiguous. Per germline, CDR1 SGHVS and CDR2 FQNEAQ. This CDR3 has 15 amino acids. CDR3 DNA: TGTGCCAACAGCTTAGCTCCTGACCAGAAGGAGACCCAGTACTTC. It translates to CANSLAPDQKETQYF.

With regard to this clonotype: One junction end does not reproduce the germline sequence, and a read error may be involved. V usage is TRBV20-1 and J usage is TRBJ2-3, with 9 bases lining up with TRBD2. The CDR3 contains 13 residues. From germline, CDR1 is DFQATT and CDR2 SNEGSKA (reference sequence). The CDR3 here is CSAPGTSTDMQYF. The CDR3 DNA sequence: TGTAGTGCTCCCGGGACTAGCACAGATATGCAGTATTTT.

Note on this clonotype: A read error is likely, as this CDR3 ends without the conserved phenylalanine or tryptophan. The chain is built from TRBV11-1 and TRBJ2-7; D possibly uses TRBD1 or TRBD2 (5 bases each). There are 12 residues in the CDR3. CDR1 and CDR2 from the germline V gene are SGHAT and FQDESV (reference sequence). CDR3 DNA: TGTGCCACCAGCGGAGAGGGGCGCGAGCAGTACTCC. Amino acids: CATSGEGREQYS.

This clonotype was seen just once. The chain is built from TRBV6-6 and TRBJ2-7; 7 bases line up with TRBD1. This CDR3 region has 12 residues. Germline V gene data show CDR1 as MNHNY and CDR2 as SVGAGI (reference sequence). J was trimmed by 7 bases and V by 2 bases; bases with no gene match: 2. The CDR3 nucleotides read TGTGCCAGCAGTTACCAGGGGGTAGAGCAGTACTTC. Protein sequence: CASSYQGVEQYF.

Remarks on this clonotype: This sequence may be a read error, since a much larger clone differs from it by one base. The genes are TRBV6-5 and TRBJ1-2; no firm D call. The CDR3 runs to 16 residues. The germline gives CDR1 MNHEY, CDR2 SVGAGI. CDR3 bases: TGTACCAGCAGTTACTCGGGCAATACTGTTGACTATGGCTACACCTTC. Its protein product is CTSSYSGNTVDYGYTF.

For this clonotype: Just one base apart from a much larger clone, this may be a read error. The rearrangement uses TRBV6-2 or TRBV6-3 and TRBJ2-3; tentative D call: TRBD1 (8 bases). Germline V gene sequence: CDR1 MNHEY, CDR2 SVGEGT. V lost 7 bases to trimming and J lost 4 bases, with 18 bases between them. The CDR3 loop spans 15 amino acids. The CDR3 sequence: CASNRQGRASDTQYF. CDR3 DNA: TGTGCCAGCAATCGACAGGGGAGGGCATCAGATACGCAGTATTTT.

Only one count was recorded for this clonotype. This may be a read error: a much more frequent sequence differs by one nucleotide. The chain combines TRBV20-1 with TRBJ1-5; D not resolved. The CDR3 sequence is 13 residues long. The germline gives CDR1 DFQATT, CDR2 SNEGSKA (reference sequence). V lost 3 bases and J lost 4, with 10 bases in between. The CDR3 loop is CSASWADNQPQHF. CDR3 sequence (DNA): TGCAGTGCTAGCTGGGCAGATAATCAGCCCCAGCATTTT.

CDR3 coding DNA: TGCAGTGCTAGAGGGCAGCGGGAGGGCCGGGTTGAGCAGTTCTTC. Its protein is CSARGQREGRVEQFF. The J gene is TRBJ2-1, the V gene TRBV20-1; 10 nucleotides align to TRBD2. Trimming took 1 base from V and 9 from J; bases not matched to a gene: 9. Germline values: CDR1 DFQATT, CDR2 SNEGSKA (reference sequence). The CDR3 loop spans 15 amino acids.

This clonotype was recorded a few times. This chain links TRBV10-3 with TRBJ2-7; 9 bases are shared with TRBD1. Germline values: CDR1 ENHRY, CDR2 SYGVKD. This CDR3 region has 14 residues. V lost 5 bases to trimming and J lost 1 base; unmatched junction nucleotides: 3. CDR3 loop: CAISSGTGSYEQYV. The DNA for the CDR3 is TGTGCCATCAGTTCCGGGACAGGGTCCTACGAGCAGTACGTC.

This clonotype was counted a few times. The chain links TRBV12-3 or TRBV12-4 to TRBJ2-7; D uncertain. There are 14 residues in the CDR3. V was cut by 3 bases and J by 6 bases, with 15 bases left in between. The CDR3 loop is CASSFSAGRPEQYF. CDR3 nucleotide sequence: TGTGCCAGCAGTTTCTCAGCAGGCCGACCCGAGCAGTACTTC.

This clonotype was recorded once. The junction and the germline gene differ at one end; a read error may be behind it. J is TRBJ2-3 and V is TRBV11-2; no definite D call. This CDR3 is 15 amino acids long. Per the germline V gene, CDR1 is SGHAT and CDR2 is FQNNGV. This CDR3 is CASSPEAYRTDTQYF. The DNA for the CDR3 is TGTGCCAGCAGCCCAGAGGCCTATAGAACAGATACGCAATATTTT.

A remark on this clonotype: The germline gene is not matched at one end of the junction; a read error may be the cause. The CDR3 sequence is CASSYTDPPFTDMQYF. The DNA for the CDR3 is TGTGCCAGCAGTTACACGGACCCACCCTTCACAGATATGCAGTATTTT. V usage is TRBV6-2 or TRBV6-3 and J usage is TRBJ2-3; D is ambiguous. CDR3 length: 16 amino acids. Germline CDR1 MNHEY, CDR2 SVGEGT.

Details on this clonotype: This may stem from a read error, because a much larger clone lies one nucleotide away. This chain uses TRBV12-3 or TRBV12-4 with TRBJ1-6, with D unclear. The CDR3 spans 14 residues. The CDR3: CASSLAGYISSLHF. The CDR3 nucleotides are TGTGCCAGCAGTTTAGCGGGGTATATTTCATCCCTCCACTTT.

This clonotype has only a few counts. One end of the junction fails to match germline, which may point to a read error. The chain joins TRBV11-2 to TRBJ1-1; no definite D call. Germline lookup yields CDR1 SGHAT and CDR2 FQNNGV. This CDR3 comprises 13 residues. The CDR3 sequence: CACSLGPNTEAFF. The CDR3 DNA follows: TGTGCCTGCAGCTTAGGGCCGAACACTGAGGCTTTCTTT.

Comment on this clonotype: One end of the junction does not line up with germline, which may come from a read error. The rearrangement links TRBV20-1 to TRBJ2-1, with 11 nucleotides matching TRBD2. The CDR3 has 15 residues. Per the germline V gene, CDR1 is DFQATT and CDR2 is SNEGSKA (reference sequence). Here the CDR3 reads CSAERLAGNYNEQFF. DNA of the CDR3: TGCAGTGCTGAGAGACTAGCGGGGAATTACAATGAGCAGTTCTTT.

This clonotype was recorded once. The chain recombines TRBV11-2 with TRBJ2-1, with D maybe TRBD1 (6 bases). The CDR3 totals 15 residues. Germline-derived CDR1 and CDR2 are SGHAT and FQNNGV. The V and J ends lost 9 bases and 11 bases respectively, with 26 bases between them. CDR3 amino acids: CASSQGGWSYNQQFF. The CDR3, as DNA: TGTGCCAGTAGCCAAGGGGGTTGGAGCTATAATCAGCAGTTCTTC.

Worth noting for this clonotype: The junction shows a germline mismatch at one end, possibly a read error. The chain combines TRBV20-1 with TRBJ2-3; the D gene is possibly TRBD1 (6 bases). The CDR3 covers 14 residues. In germline, CDR1 is DFQATT, CDR2 SNEGSKA (reference sequence). This CDR3 reads CSTPAVGAGDRQYF. CDR3 coding DNA: TGCAGTACTCCCGCGGTGGGGGCGGGTGATAGGCAGTATTTT.

Regarding this clonotype: The germline gene is not matched at one end of the junction; a read error may be the cause. The chain recombines TRBV20-1 with TRBJ1-2, with D perhaps TRBD1 (5 bases). CDR3 length: 14 amino acids. CDR1 and CDR2 from the germline V gene are DFQATT and SNEGSKA (reference sequence). CDR3 in DNA: TGCAGTACTAGGGGCGGCGAGGGGAGGTATGGCTACACCTTC. Amino acid sequence: CSTRGGEGRYGYTF.

The table lists this clonotype with many counts. V is TRBV11-2 and J is TRBJ2-5; 8 bases are a match to TRBD1. With V trimmed by 5 bases and J by 3 bases, 11 bases remained unmatched. The CDR3 is 16 amino acids. CDR1 SGHAT and CDR2 FQNNGV come from the germline V gene. In DNA, the CDR3 is TGTGCCAGCAGCCAAAGTTCCGGGACAGGAAAAGAGACCCAGTACTTC. Translation: CASSQSSGTGKETQYF.

This clonotype was recorded at least ten times. The chain uses TRBV11-1 and TRBJ1-1; D is possibly TRBD1 (6 bases). V was clipped by 5 bases and J by 0 bases, with 10 bases between them. CDR1 and CDR2 from the germline V gene are SGHAT and FQDESV (reference sequence). This CDR3 is 14 amino acids long. Written as DNA, the CDR3 is TGTGCCAGCAGCCTGGACAGCCTGAACACTGAAGCTTTCTTT. It codes for CASSLDSLNTEAFF. The full variable domain, its missing parts supplied by reference TRBV11-1 and TRBJ1-1, is EAEVAQSPRYKITEKSQAVAFWCDPISGHATLYWYRQILGQGPELLVQFQDESVVDDSQLPKDRFSAERLKGVDSTLKIQPAELGDSAMYLCASSLDSLNTEAFFGQGTRLTVV.

Only a few counts were recorded for this clonotype. The chain recombines TRBV28 with TRBJ2-1, with TRBD2 identical over 7 bases. This CDR3 has 15 amino acids. J lost 6 bases, V lost 0 bases, and 5 bases had no gene match. Germline CDR1 is MDHEN and CDR2 is SYDVKM. The CDR3 nucleotides read TGTGCCAGCAGTTTATGGGGGGGGACCCCCAATGAGCAGTTCTTC. Protein: CASSLWGGTPNEQFF.

This clonotype has at least ten counts. V and J are TRBV6-6 and TRBJ2-1; TRBD1 agrees at 7 bases. After removal of 6 bases from V and 7 bases from J, the junction contained 15 bases not matched to a gene. In germline, CDR1 is MNHNY, CDR2 SVGAGI (reference sequence). This CDR3 has 16 residues. The CDR3 nucleotides are TGTGCCAGCAGCCTCCCCCTAGGCTTGGACAGGAATGAGCAGTTCTTC. Protein sequence: CASSLPLGLDRNEQFF.

As for this clonotype: One base away lies a much larger clone, so this may be a sequencing read error. The chain combines TRBV6-5 with TRBJ2-3; D unclear. Trimming pared 2 bases from V and 0 bases from J, leaving 12 bases between. CDR1 is MNHEY, CDR2 SVGAGI, per germline. This CDR3 region has 16 residues. DNA for the CDR3: TGTGCCAGCAGTTACCTGTCACCCTTGAGCACAGATACGCAGTATTTT. Its protein is CASSYLSPLSTDTQYF.

Turning to this clonotype: This may stem from a read error, because a much larger clone lies one nucleotide away. The conserved closing phenylalanine or tryptophan is absent in this CDR3, likely reflecting a read error. This chain uses TRBV12-3 or TRBV12-4 with TRBJ2-3, with 11 bases fitting TRBD2. The CDR3 is 16 amino acids. V was pared by 6 bases and J by 7 bases, with 12 bases of the junction left unmatched. In DNA form, the CDR3 reads TGTGCCAGCAGCCCGCCGACTAGCGGGGTCCGGAATACGCAGTATTTG. Protein sequence: CASSPPTSGVRNTQYL.